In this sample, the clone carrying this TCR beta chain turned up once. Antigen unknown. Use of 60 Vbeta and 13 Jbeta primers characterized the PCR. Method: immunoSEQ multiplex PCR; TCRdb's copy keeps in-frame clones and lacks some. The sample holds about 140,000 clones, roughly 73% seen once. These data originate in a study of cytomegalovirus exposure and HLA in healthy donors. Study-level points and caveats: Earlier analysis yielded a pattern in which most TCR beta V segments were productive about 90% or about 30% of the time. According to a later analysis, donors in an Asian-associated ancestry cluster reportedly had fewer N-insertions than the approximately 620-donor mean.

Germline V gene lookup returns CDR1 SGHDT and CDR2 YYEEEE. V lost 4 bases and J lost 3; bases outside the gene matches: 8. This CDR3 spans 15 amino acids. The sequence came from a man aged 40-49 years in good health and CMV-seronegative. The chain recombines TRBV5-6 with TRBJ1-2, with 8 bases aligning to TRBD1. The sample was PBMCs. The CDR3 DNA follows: TGTGCCAGCAGCCCAGGACAGGGTGCTGACTATGGCTACACCTTC. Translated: CASSPGQGADYGYTF.